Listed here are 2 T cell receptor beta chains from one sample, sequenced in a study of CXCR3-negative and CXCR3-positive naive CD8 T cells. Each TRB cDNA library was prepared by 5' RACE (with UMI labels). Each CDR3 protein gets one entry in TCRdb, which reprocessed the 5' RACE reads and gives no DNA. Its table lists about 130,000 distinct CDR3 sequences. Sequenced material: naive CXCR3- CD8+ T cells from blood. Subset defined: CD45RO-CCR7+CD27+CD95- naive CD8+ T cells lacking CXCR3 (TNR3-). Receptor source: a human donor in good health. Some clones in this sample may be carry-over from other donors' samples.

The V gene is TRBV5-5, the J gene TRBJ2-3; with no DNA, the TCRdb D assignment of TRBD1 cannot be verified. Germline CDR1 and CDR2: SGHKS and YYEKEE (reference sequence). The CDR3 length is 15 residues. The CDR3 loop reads CASSNHRVTTDTQYF. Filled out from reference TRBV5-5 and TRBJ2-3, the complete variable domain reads DAGVTQSPTHLIKTRGQQVTLRCSPISGHKSVSWYQQVLGQGPQFIFQYYEKEERGRGNFPDRFSARQFPNYSSELNVNALLLGDSALYLCASSNHRVTTDTQYFGPGTRLTVL.

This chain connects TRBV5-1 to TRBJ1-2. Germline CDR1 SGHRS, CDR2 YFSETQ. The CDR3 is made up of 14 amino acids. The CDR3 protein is CASSLLRAMDGYTF. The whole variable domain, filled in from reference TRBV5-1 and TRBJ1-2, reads KAGVTQTPRYLIKTRGQQVTLSCSPISGHRSVSWYQQTPGQGLQFLFEYFSETQRNKGNFPGRFSGRQFSNSRSEMNVSTLELGDSALYLCASSLLRAMDGYTFGSGTRLTVV.